Listed here is a single T cell receptor (beta chain). Noted time point: pre-treatment sample, taken before nivolumab and TIL therapy. This entry comes from a study of TIL therapy for anti-PD-1-resistant metastatic lung cancer. CDR1 is SGHRS and CDR2 is YFSETQ in the germline V gene. The CDR3 is made up of 17 amino acids. V shed 1 base and J 1 base; nucleotides not matched to a gene: 5. This was the immunoSEQ v3 assay. This table comes from immunoSEQ multiplex PCR, and its TCRdb copy is limited to in-frame clones, with some not included. Among 50,000 to 70,000 clones listed, over 75% were seen once. This sample comprised blood, obtained at baseline. The rearrangement joins TRBV5-1 to TRBJ2-6; 7 bases are a match to TRBD2. This sequence originates from a person aged 25-80 years with non-small cell lung cancer. CDR3 nucleotide sequence: TGCGCCAGCAGCTTGAATGAAGCGGGGTCTGGGGCCAACGTCCTGACTTTC. It specifies CASSLNEAGSGANVLTF.